Given below is one T cell receptor beta chain in context. This clonotype was detected many times. This receptor's antigen is unknown. No quality values exist for individual bases; no much larger clone is one base distant. Based on the germline V gene (reference sequence), the CDR1 and CDR2 sequences are MNHEY and SMNVEV. The CDR3 numbers 12 residues from cysteine through phenylalanine. CDR3 DNA only is kept here, 36 bases in frame from base 1. Deletion took 3 bases off V and 4 bases off J, with a span of 7 bases between the germline ends. Reading the label with the study, this specimen's time point is: sample taken at primary tumor resection. Whole RNA extracted from tumor and nontumor lung tissue, or from cryopreserved PBMC samples, was used for TCR sequencing without cell sorting. Donors were under 95 patients with early-stage, untreated non-small cell lung cancer from the lung TRACERx cohort. Patients were selected for TCR sequencing only if sufficient RNA was available from at least two tumor regions.

This entry is derived from a study of spatial heterogeneity in lung cancer (dated by TCRdb to between 2018 and 2021). Concerning the study at large: More beta-chain than alpha-chain transcripts were consistently detected, likely reflecting higher beta-chain transcript abundance. TCR repertoire features were related to nonsynonymous mutation counts determined by whole-exome sequencing of tumor tissue. Both alpha and beta chains were TCR-sequenced in 200 to 250 tumor regions, fewer than 80 matched nontumor lung samples and some 50 PBMC samples obtained at surgery. In the raw uncorrected reads, each unique combination of TCR and UMI appeared on average more than ten times. TCR alpha and beta repertoires were quantitatively compared across multiple tumor regions, matched nontumor lung and blood in non-small cell lung cancer. The study at large found these results: Ubiquitous expanded tumor TCRs were found in blood more often at tumor resection than at routine follow-up. Additional single-cell paired TCR alpha and beta sequencing was considered necessary to confirm, at a functional level, the hypothesis that regional TCRs recognize regional mutations.

Libraries were constructed by 5' RACE. The reads were generated on a NextSeq 500. To allow correction of PCR and sequencing errors, the TCR library protocol tagged every TCR cDNA molecule with a unique molecular identifier. The source study handled its data this way. Decombinator tools were used for TCR identification, UMI-based error correction and CDR3 extraction. Expanded TCRs were defined as those above a frequency of 2 per 1,000, corresponding to the top 1% of the tumor frequency distribution. Renyi diversity was computed with the R vegan package after each repertoire had been subsampled 100 times to 5,000 TCRs. CDR3 similarity networks were built from amino acid triplet string-kernel similarity, with CDR3s being connected when pairwise similarity was above 0.82. The public reads were quality trimmed at Q25 with fastp and then assembled into clones with MiXCR by TCRdb, keeping productive beta chains. CDR3 protein sequences are deduplicated, and each keeps its most common genes and DNA. The authors' filters were not applied to this entry. The sample records some 15,000 distinct CDR3 sequences, 14% of which are singletons. The ten biggest clones cover approximately 35% of the sample.

This sample comprised PBMCs, obtained at surgery. The origin of this receptor is a male donor with early-stage non-small cell lung cancer. The chain was built from TRBV27 and TRBJ2-7; the D call could be TRBD1 or TRBD2, with each sharing 5 bases. Here the CDR3 is given as CASSLRGYEQYF. The DNA sequence is given as TGTGCCAGCAGTTTGAGGGGTTACGAGCAGTACTTC.